This T cell receptor (beta chain) was sequenced in a study of regulatory T cells in long-lasting Graves disease. As for the study in general: Newly diagnosed Graves' patients had taken antithyroid drugs under 3 months.

In regard to this clonotype: Given a much more abundant clone one base away, this may be a read error.

Sample time point: newly diagnosed GD, antithyroid drugs for less than 3 months. There was RNA extracted from PBMCs, and the TCR library was made from it. Building of the TCR beta libraries involved iRepertoire HTBI primers and Arm-PCR of CDR3 regions. From the multiplex PCR reads, TCRdb called clonotypes with MiXCR, one entry per CDR3 protein. The sample has 400,000 to 550,000 distinct CDR3 sequences; about 17% are singletons. Germline V lookup: CDR1 DFQATT, CDR2 SNEGSKA (reference sequence). This CDR3 is built from 14 residues. The V gene end was trimmed by 2 bases and the J gene end by 9 bases; junction bases not matched to a gene: 9. These records were also assigned to another study, of T cells in Graves' hyperthyroidism and ophthalmopathy. That investigation notes: Ophthalmopathy onset followed model prediction by a median around 6.6 months.

The specimen comprised peripheral blood mononuclear cells (PBMCs), sampled at new diagnosis, from a patient treated with antithyroid drugs. This TCR was recovered from a woman aged 30 to 39 with Graves disease. V usage is TRBV20-1 and J usage is TRBJ1-4; 7 bases fit TRBD1. The CDR3 reads CSARWGRGGQKLFF. The CDR3 region has the DNA TGCAGTGCTAGATGGGGCAGGGGGGGTCAAAAACTGTTTTTT.